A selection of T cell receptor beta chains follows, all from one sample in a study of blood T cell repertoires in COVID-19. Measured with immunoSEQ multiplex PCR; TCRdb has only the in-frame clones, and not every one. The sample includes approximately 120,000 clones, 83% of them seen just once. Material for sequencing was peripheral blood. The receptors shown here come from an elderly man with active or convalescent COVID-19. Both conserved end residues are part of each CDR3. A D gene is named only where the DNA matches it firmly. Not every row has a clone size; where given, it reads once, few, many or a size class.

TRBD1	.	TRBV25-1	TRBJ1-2	TGTGCCAGCAGTCCGCGGACAGGGGGCGCTTTGAATGGCTACACCTTC	CASSPRTGGALNGYTF
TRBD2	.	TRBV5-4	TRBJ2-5	TGTGCCAGCAGCCCGGGGGGGGGTTGGGACTCCTCTCAGACCCAGTACTTC	CASSPGGGWDSSQTQYF
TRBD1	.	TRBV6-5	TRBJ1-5	TGTGCCAGCAGTTCCGGACAGGTCAACCGTAATCAGCCCCAGCATTTT	CASSSGQVNRNQPQHF
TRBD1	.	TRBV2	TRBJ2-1	TGTGCCAGCACCACAGGGGGTGGGCAGTTCTTC	CASTTGGGQFF
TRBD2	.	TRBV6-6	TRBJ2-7	TGTGCCAGCAGTTACGGACTAGCGGGGGAAGTCTACGAGCAGTACTTC	CASSYGLAGEVYEQYF
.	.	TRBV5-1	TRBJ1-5	TGCGCCAGCAGCTTGGGGACTTCGGTTAATCAGCCCCAGCATTTT	CASSLGTSVNQPQHF
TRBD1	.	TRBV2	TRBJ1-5	TGTGCCAGCAGTATGACAGGGTTGGGCTATCAGCCCCAGCATTTT	CASSMTGLGYQPQHF
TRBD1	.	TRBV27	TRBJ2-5	TGTGCCAGCAGTCCTCCGGGACAGGCGGCCCAGTACTTC	CASSPPGQAAQYF
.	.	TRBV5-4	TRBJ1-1	TGTGCCAGCAGCTTGGCTGGGGGCTACACTGAAGCTTTCTTT	CASSLAGGYTEAFF
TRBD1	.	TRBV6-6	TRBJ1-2	TGTGCCAGCAGTCCACAGGGGCCCTATGGCTACACCTTC	CASSPQGPYGYTF
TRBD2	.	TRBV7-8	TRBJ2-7	TGTGCCAGCAGCTCCCTAGCGGGGGGCTACGAGCAGTACTTC	CASSSLAGGYEQYF
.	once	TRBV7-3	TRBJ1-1	TGTGCCAGCAGCCTTAACACTGAAGCTTTCTTT	CASSLNTEAFF
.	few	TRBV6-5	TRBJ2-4	TGTGCCAGCAGTTACGGGGCAGCCCAAAACATTCAGTACTTC	CASSYGAAQNIQYF
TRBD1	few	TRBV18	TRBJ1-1	TGTGCCAGCTCACCGGGACAGGAGAGGAACACTGAAGCTTTCTTT	CASSPGQERNTEAFF
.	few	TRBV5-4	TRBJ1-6	TGTGCCAGCGGGCTGGGCCCACAGGCCCTCCACTTT	CASGLGPQALHF